The following is a T cell receptor beta chain sequence with its context. Its target is not known. The data were taken from a study of shared clonotypes between healthy human individuals. Study-wide context: Three plates each covered CD4 naive and memory; CD8 naive two, CD8 memory one.

Study-level points and caveats: Large depth notwithstanding, sorted-subset sequencing proved incomplete by rarefaction. Non-shared clonotypes had lower generation probabilities than clonotypes shared by all four sorted-subset donors.

Only in-frame clones appear in the TCRdb table, and some are missing; sequencing was by immunoSEQ multiplex PCR. Among approximately 1.1 million clones, 78% were seen once, and the ten largest hold approximately 0.5%. The germline CDR1 and CDR2 sequences are MNHNS and SASEGT. The CDR3 spans 14 residues. V dropped 0 bases and J dropped 7 bases, with 12 bases sitting between them. Division of CD4+ cells produced a CD45RA+ naive subset and a CD45RA-negative memory subset. Sequenced sample: memory CD4+ T cells from PBMCs. Subset here: CD45RA-negative fraction. The sequence derives from a man younger than 35 in good health. Some clones in this sample may be carry-over from other donors' samples. The gene calls are TRBV6-1 and TRBJ1-2, with D perhaps TRBD1 (6 bases). The CDR3 here is CASSEAMGATGYTF. The CDR3 DNA reads as TGTGCCAGCAGTGAAGCCATGGGGGCGACTGGCTACACCTTC.